The subject of this entry is one T cell receptor (beta chain). This clonotype was observed a handful of times. No cognate antigen has been identified for it. One base away there is no much larger clone; base qualities are not given. The sample is drawn from a study of T cells in Graves' hyperthyroidism and ophthalmopathy (dated by TCRdb to about 2019). Context from the whole study: Peripheral blood samples were taken at initial diagnosis, before any treatment was given. Prospective prediction of ophthalmopathy was tested in an independent validation cohort consisting of some 20 hyperthyroidism patients and over 15 patients who later progressed to ophthalmopathy. The roughly 90 discovery patients were divided at random into training and test sets in a 7:3 ratio. Thyroid tissue and blood T-cell repertoires from about six Graves' hyperthyroidism patients were also compared in the study. According to the paper, TCR Vbeta CDR3 sequencing was carried out on over 130 peripheral blood samples, which came from more than 40 ophthalmopathy, around 74 hyperthyroidism and some 17 progressor patients. Following sampling, methimazole starting at 30 mg daily was given to hyperthyroidism patients, and high-dose intravenous methylprednisolone was given to ophthalmopathy patients. TCR V-J signatures able to tell the groups apart were searched for in a discovery cohort of 90 to 100 patients, of whom roughly 42 had Graves' ophthalmopathy and 57 had stable Graves' hyperthyroidism.

TCR beta CDR3 regions were amplified from RNA transcripts. For the first round of RT-PCR on the TCR CDR3, the HTBI primer set was used together with the Qiagen OneStep RT-PCR kit. A second multiplex PCR round built the libraries, followed by size selection and purification. Sequencing of the libraries was done on an Illumina HiSeq2000 using paired-end 100 bp reads. The paper's processing steps were these. SOAPnuke was used to process the raw data, removing reads that contained adapters or uncalled bases, had a mean Phred below 15, or lacked an exact match to the constant primer or identifier. COPE v1.2.5 was used to merge the high-quality paired reads, and each unique nucleotide sequence was defined as a clonotype. Clonotypes were aligned to IMGT TRBV, TRBD and TRBJ reference segments using MiTCR v1.1. Only V-J combinations with frequency above 0.0001, covering about 99% of repertoires, were analysed. A TCS score was defined as the ratio of F50 (clonal expansion) to E x V (chaos), with BLOSUM62-based TCRdist applied between CDR3 peptides within each V-J. Welch's t-statistics and random forest reduced fewer than 600 V-J features to 10 to 15, which were used in a naive Bayes classifier (R e1071). TCRdb ran its own pipeline on the public reads, namely fastp trimming at Q25 and MiXCR clone calling, and kept in-frame beta chains. Identical CDR3 protein sequences are pooled into one entry, listed with their most common genes and DNA. The V and J calls and clone size come from TCRdb's table, not from the authors' own analysis. Present in this sample are approximately 520,000 distinct CDR3 sequences, around 22% of which were seen just once. The ten largest make up about 11% of the sample.

CDR1 and CDR2 are drawn from the germline V gene (reference sequence): DFQATT, SNEGSKA. The CDR3 contains 15 residues, cysteine and phenylalanine counted. The only DNA kept is the CDR3, 45 bases in frame from the first base. The V and J ends are trimmed by 3 bases and 4 bases, leaving 18 bases between them. Overall results and qualifications from the work: Most expanded thyroid clonotypes (frequency above 0.001) were also found in blood, which suggests that blood repertoires may mirror thyroid immune responses. In validation, progression to ophthalmopathy was predicted by the model with roughly 69% sensitivity and approximately 78% specificity, a median of around 5.9 months before onset. In cross-validation, a model built on a 13 V-J signature told ophthalmopathy apart from stable hyperthyroidism with approximately 90% sensitivity and approximately 81% specificity, and in testing the same model reached 80%/75%. Sample size was not statistically predetermined, and investigators were not blinded to group allocation.

Moderately to severely active disease, a Clinical Activity Score of at least 3, a NOSPECS grade of at least 4, and a duration under 3 months were present in ophthalmopathy patients. Exclusion was applied to patients with uncontrolled infections, other autoimmune diseases, pregnancy or lactation. Diagnoses were established on the basis of clinical symptoms, serum thyroxine and TRAb, thyroid ultrasound, and orbital computed tomography. Ficoll-Paque density gradient centrifugation was used to isolate PBMCs from about 10 ml of fresh peripheral blood. Total RNA was extracted with Trizol reagent, and quality was checked on an Agilent 2100 Bioanalyzer.

The rearrangement joined TRBV20-1 to TRBJ2-5; the D gene assignment is ambiguous. Input material: blood. This receptor was taken from a woman in her thirties with Graves' ophthalmopathy. The CDR3 amino acid sequence is: CSASVGLKASETQYF. The sequenced DNA: TGCAGTGCTAGTGTCGGCCTCAAAGCGTCAGAGACCCAGTACTTC.